The 13 T cell receptor beta chains in this list originate from one sample, sequenced in a study of CD8 T cells in Susac syndrome. With random hexamers, roughly 0.5 to 1 ug RNA was reverse transcribed. Using its own MiXCR run on the immunoSEQ multiplex PCR reads, TCRdb lists one record per CDR3 protein. This table has some 130,000 distinct CDR3 sequences, 95% appearing once. Sequenced sample: CD8+ T cells from PBMCs. The receptors here all came from a human donor with Susac syndrome.

V usage is TRBV3-1 and J usage is TRBJ2-1, with TRBD2 matching 8 bases. There are 16 residues in the CDR3. V was clipped by 2 bases and J by 8 bases; unmatched bases: 11. Germline assignment: CDR1 LGHDT and CDR2 YNNKEL (reference sequence). The CDR3 DNA reads TGTGCCAGCAGCCAAATCGGGAGGGCCTCTGGGGATGAGCAGTTCTTC. As protein: CASSQIGRASGDEQFF.

This chain links TRBV12-5 with TRBJ2-1; the match to TRBD2 covers 13 bases. V was pared by 5 bases and J by 3 bases, with 7 bases of the junction left unmatched. The CDR3 contains 17 residues. Per the germline V gene, CDR1 is LGHNT and CDR2 is FRNRAP. Written as DNA, the CDR3 is TGTGCTAGTGGTCCCGGACTAGCGGGAGCTCTCTACAATGAGCAGTTCTTC. Residues: CASGPGLAGALYNEQFF.

The rearrangement links TRBV11-3 to TRBJ2-1; D unclear. V lost 1 base and J 8 bases, leaving 6 bases between the germline ends. The V gene's germline CDR1 is SGHNT and CDR2 YENEEA. The CDR3 contains 12 residues. Written as DNA, the CDR3 is TGTGCCAGCAGCTTAGTACACGATGAGCAGTTCTTC. Encoded protein: CASSLVHDEQFF. The full variable domain, its missing parts supplied by reference TRBV11-3 and TRBJ2-1, is EAGVVQSPRYKIIEKKQPVAFWCNPISGHNTLYWYLQNLGQGPELLIRYENEEAVDDSQLPKDRFSAERLKGVDSTLKIQPAELGDSAVYLCASSLVHDEQFFGPGTRLTVL.

To note about this clonotype: The junction and the germline gene differ at one end; a read error may be behind it. The chain is built from TRBV27 and TRBJ2-7, with 9 positions matching TRBD1. Germline V gene data show CDR1 as MNHEY and CDR2 as SMNVEV (reference sequence). The CDR3 loop spans 14 amino acids. CDR3 sequence (DNA): TGTGCCAGCGGTTTGGACAGGGGACTGCGCGAGCAGTACTTC. Protein sequence: CASGLDRGLREQYF.

This chain joins TRBV30 and TRBJ1-4; no clear D. CDR3 length: 12 amino acids. Germline CDR1 is GTSNPN and CDR2 is SVGIG (reference sequence). V was shortened by 3 bases and J by 1 base, with 3 bases between the two germline ends. The CDR3 protein is CAWSLTNEKLFF. The CDR3 DNA sequence: TGTGCCTGGAGCTTAACTAATGAAAAACTGTTTTTT. Variable domain in full (rest from reference TRBV30 and TRBJ1-4): SQTIHQWPATLVQPVGSPLSLECTVEGTSNPNLYWYRQAAGRGLQLLFYSVGIGQISSEVPQNLSASRPQDRQFILSSKKLLLSDSGFYLCAWSLTNEKLFFGSGTQLSVL.

The V and J genes are TRBV29-1 and TRBJ2-1; possibly TRBD1 for D (5 bases). The V gene's germline CDR1 is SQVTM and CDR2 ANQGSEA. Trimming stripped 1 base from V and 4 bases from J, with 17 bases between. CDR3 size: 16 residues. CDR3 DNA sequence: TGCAGCGTTGAAGTTGTGAGCCCGAGACAGTACAATGAGCAGTTCTTC. This encodes CSVEVVSPRQYNEQFF.

This clonotype showed up just once. The chain has TRBV29-1 and TRBJ1-2; a weak D match, TRBD1 (6 bases). Germline assignment: CDR1 SQVTM and CDR2 ANQGSEA. V lost 4 bases to trimming and J lost 3 bases, with 12 bases between them. The CDR3 is 13 residues long. This CDR3 is CSVVGTRDYGYTF. The CDR3 nucleotides are TGCAGCGTTGTAGGGACAAGGGACTATGGCTACACCTTC.

The rearrangement uses TRBV4-1 and TRBJ2-2, with a possible D match to TRBD2 (6 bases). The length of the CDR3 is 15 residues. The V end was cut by 4 bases, the J end by 2 bases, with 11 bases between. Germline CDR1 reads MGHRA; CDR2 reads YSYEKL. In DNA form, the CDR3 reads TGCGCCAGCAGCCCGTGGGACTCCAACACCGGGGAGCTGTTTTTT. Translating gives CASSPWDSNTGELFF.

This chain connects TRBV5-1 to TRBJ2-5; D remains ambiguous. CDR1 is SGHRS and CDR2 is YFSETQ in the germline V gene. V was shortened by 5 bases and J by 4 bases, with 9 bases between the two germline ends. This CDR3 is 12 amino acids long. CDR3 sequence: CASRNSTETQYF. CDR3 bases: TGCGCCAGCAGAAATAGTACAGAGACCCAGTACTTC. Full variable domain (missing parts from reference TRBV5-1 and TRBJ2-5): KAGVTQTPRYLIKTRGQQVTLSCSPISGHRSVSWYQQTPGQGLQFLFEYFSETQRNKGNFPGRFSGRQFSNSRSEMNVSTLELGDSALYLCASRNSTETQYFGPGTRLLVL.

The J gene is TRBJ1-2, the V gene TRBV6-5, with D possibly TRBD1 on 5 matching bases. V was pared by 6 bases and J by 3 bases, with 14 bases between. Germline-derived CDR1 and CDR2 are MNHEY and SVGAGI. This CDR3 region has 14 residues. The CDR3 nucleotides are TGTGCCAGCAGATCCGGGACGCCGGACTATGGCTACACCTTC. This codes for CASRSGTPDYGYTF.

V and J are TRBV7-6 and TRBJ2-5; 12 bases fit TRBD2. This CDR3 has 17 residues. Germline CDR1 and CDR2: SGHVS and FNYEAQ. The ends lost 1 base at V and 2 bases at J; junction bases unmatched: 5. The CDR3 sequence: CASSLGRTSGIQETQYF. The CDR3 region has the DNA TGTGCCAGCAGCTTAGGCCGGACTAGCGGGATACAAGAGACCCAGTACTTC.

The CDR3 DNA sequence: TGTGCCAGCGCGGCAGGGGTTGGCAATCAGCCCCAGCATTTT. Translation gives CASAAGVGNQPQHF. The chain is built from TRBV27 and TRBJ1-5, with a possible D match to TRBD1 (6 bases). This CDR3 region has 14 residues. Between the trimmed V and J ends, which lost 8 bases and 2 bases, there was a span of 13 bases. CDR1 and CDR2 from the germline V gene are MNHEY and SMNVEV (reference sequence).

This clonotype was seen a single time. This chain links TRBV11-2 with TRBJ1-1; D not resolved. This CDR3 spans 13 amino acids. Germline CDR1 reads SGHAT; CDR2 reads FQNNGV. V was pared by 1 base and J by 7 bases, with 10 bases between. The CDR3 protein is CASSLGSQFEAFF. The DNA of the CDR3 is TGTGCCAGCAGCTTAGGGTCTCAATTTGAAGCTTTCTTT.